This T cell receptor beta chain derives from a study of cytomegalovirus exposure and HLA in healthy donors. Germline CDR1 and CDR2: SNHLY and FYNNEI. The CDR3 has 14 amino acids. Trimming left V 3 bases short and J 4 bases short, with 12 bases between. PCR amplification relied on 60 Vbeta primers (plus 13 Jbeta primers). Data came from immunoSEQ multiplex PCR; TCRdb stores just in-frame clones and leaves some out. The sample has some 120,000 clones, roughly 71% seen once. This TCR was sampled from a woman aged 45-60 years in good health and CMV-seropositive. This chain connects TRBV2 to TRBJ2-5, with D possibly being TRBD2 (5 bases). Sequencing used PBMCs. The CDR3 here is CASSENRAGETQYF. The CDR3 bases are TGTGCCAGCAGTGAGAACCGGGCGGGAGAGACCCAGTACTTC.